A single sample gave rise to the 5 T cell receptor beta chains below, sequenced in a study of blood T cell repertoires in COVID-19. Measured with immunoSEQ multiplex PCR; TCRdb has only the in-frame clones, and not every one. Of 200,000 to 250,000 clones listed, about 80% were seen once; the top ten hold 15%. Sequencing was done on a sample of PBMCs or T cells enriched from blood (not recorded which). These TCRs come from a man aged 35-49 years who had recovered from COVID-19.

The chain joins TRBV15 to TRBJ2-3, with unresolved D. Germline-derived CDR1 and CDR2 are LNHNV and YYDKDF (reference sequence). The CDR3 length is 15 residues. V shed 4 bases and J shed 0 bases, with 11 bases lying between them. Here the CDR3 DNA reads TGTGCCACCAGCAACGGCGGTCCTAGCACAGATACGCAGTATTTT. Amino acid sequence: CATSNGGPSTDTQYF.

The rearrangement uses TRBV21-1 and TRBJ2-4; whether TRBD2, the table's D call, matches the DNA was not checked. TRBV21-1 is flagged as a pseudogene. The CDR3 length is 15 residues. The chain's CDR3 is CASIAGGFILDIQYF. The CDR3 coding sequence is TGTGCCAGTATAGCGGGAGGTTTCATTCTGGACATTCAGTACTTC.

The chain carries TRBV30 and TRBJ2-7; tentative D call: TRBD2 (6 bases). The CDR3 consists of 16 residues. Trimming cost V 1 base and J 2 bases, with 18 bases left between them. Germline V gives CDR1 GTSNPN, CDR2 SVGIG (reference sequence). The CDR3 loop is CAWSATAGWRAYEQYF. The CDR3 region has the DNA TGTGCCTGGAGTGCGACCGCAGGGTGGAGGGCCTACGAGCAGTACTTC.

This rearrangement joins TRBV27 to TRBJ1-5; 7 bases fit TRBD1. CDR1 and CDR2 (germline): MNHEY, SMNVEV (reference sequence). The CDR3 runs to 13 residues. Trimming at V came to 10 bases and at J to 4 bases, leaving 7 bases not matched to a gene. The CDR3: CATRQGWNQPQHF. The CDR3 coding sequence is TGTGCCACCCGACAGGGTTGGAATCAGCCCCAGCATTTT.

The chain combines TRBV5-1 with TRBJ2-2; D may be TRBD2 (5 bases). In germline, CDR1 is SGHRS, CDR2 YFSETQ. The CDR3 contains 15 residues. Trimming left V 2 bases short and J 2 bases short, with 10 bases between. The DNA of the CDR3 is TGCGCCAGCAGCTTTTCCGGGATTAACACCGGGGAGCTGTTTTTT. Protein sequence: CASSFSGINTGELFF.